Shown below are 22 T cell receptor beta chains from a single sample sequenced in a study of naive and memory T cell subsets. Overall study findings and caveats: A few larger clonotypes appeared in naive repertoires, especially CD8, possibly memory cells re-expressing CD45RA.

Two oligonucleotides, mixed equimolar, formed the beta constant-region primer covering TRBC1 and TRBC2. Four rounds of PCR amplified the ligated cDNA using nested alpha and beta constant-region primers plus SP2. TCRdb redid the calling of the UMI-ligation and nested PCR reads with MiXCR, one entry per CDR3 protein. The sample includes roughly 150,000 distinct CDR3 sequences, under 25% of them seen just once. The antigens of these receptors remain unknown. Sequencing was carried out using naive CD4+ T cells from blood. These receptors were taken from a human donor in good health.

Only a few counts were recorded for this clonotype. J is TRBJ1-6 and V is TRBV7-2, with D hard to call. The V end was cut by 5 bases, the J end by 6 bases, with 8 bases between. The CDR3 extends over 13 amino acids. In germline, CDR1 is SGHTA, CDR2 FQGNSA. The CDR3 DNA is TGTGCCAGCAGCCGTAACGTTAATTCACCCCTCCACTTT. This gives the protein CASSRNVNSPLHF.

The J gene is TRBJ2-3, the V gene TRBV29-1; 9 bases agree with TRBD2. Per germline, CDR1 SQVTM and CDR2 ANQGSEA. After removal of 4 bases from V and 1 base from J, the junction contained 6 bases not matched to a gene. This CDR3 comprises 15 residues. The CDR3 reads CSVGLAGVGTDTQYF. CDR3 in DNA: TGCAGCGTTGGTTTAGCGGGAGTCGGCACAGATACGCAGTATTTT.

The chain employs TRBV20-1 and TRBJ2-7; 9 positions agree with TRBD1. This CDR3 is 15 amino acids long. With 0 bases clipped from V and 3 bases from J, the junction kept 6 bases outside the gene matches. Per germline, CDR1 DFQATT and CDR2 SNEGSKA (reference sequence). The CDR3 DNA follows: TGCAGTGCTAGAGATGACGGGACAGGGTACTACGAGCAGTACTTC. Translating it yields CSARDDGTGYYEQYF.

This clonotype has a handful of counts. The V call is TRBV7-8, the J call TRBJ2-5; D possibly matches TRBD1 or TRBD2 (6 bases each). Trimming stripped 2 bases from V and 4 bases from J, with 14 bases between. Germline V gene sequence: CDR1 SGHVS, CDR2 FQNEAQ. The CDR3 length is 15 residues. This chain's CDR3 is CASSLLGGTSETQYF. CDR3 DNA: TGTGCCAGCAGCTTACTGGGCGGGACATCAGAGACCCAGTACTTC.

This rearrangement joins TRBV20-1 to TRBJ2-5; possibly TRBD2 for D (5 bases). Trimming removed 3 bases from V and 4 bases from J, with 9 bases in between. CDR1 DFQATT and CDR2 SNEGSKA come from the germline V gene (reference sequence). This CDR3 comprises 12 residues. CDR3 amino acids: CSASSAAETQYF. The CDR3 nucleotides read TGCAGTGCTAGCTCAGCGGCAGAGACCCAGTACTTC.

This clonotype was observed at least ten times. The rearrangement joins TRBV29-1 to TRBJ2-5, with D possibly being TRBD1 (6 bases). Looked up from germline, CDR1 is SQVTM and CDR2 is ANQGSEA. The V end was cut by 6 bases, the J end by 3 bases, with 14 bases between. The CDR3 sequence is 13 residues long. CDR3 coding DNA: TGCAGCGTACAACAGGGCGCCAAAGAGACCCAGTACTTC. This encodes CSVQQGAKETQYF. The whole variable domain, remainder taken from reference TRBV29-1 and TRBJ2-5, is SAVISQKPSRDICQRGTSLTIQCQVDSQVTMMFWYRQQPGQSLTLIATANQGSEATYESGFVIDKFPISRPNLTFSTLTVSNMSPEDSSIYLCSVQQGAKETQYFGPGTRLLVL.

The gene calls are TRBV5-5 and TRBJ2-3, with TRBD2 matching over 9 bases. This CDR3 has 14 residues. Germline V CDR1 and CDR2: SGHKS, YYEKEE (reference sequence). V was pared by 2 bases and J by 3 bases, with 1 base of the junction left unmatched. CDR3 region: CASSFLAGTDTQYF. CDR3 sequence (DNA): TGTGCCAGCAGCTTTCTAGCGGGAACAGATACGCAGTATTTT.

The chain has TRBV29-1 and TRBJ1-2; no clear D gene. The CDR3 length is 12 residues. Germline CDR1 and CDR2: SQVTM and ANQGSEA. Trimming took 3 bases from V and 6 from J, leaving 11 bases between them. CDR3 protein: CSVDRGLDGYTF. CDR3 coding DNA: TGCAGCGTTGACCGTGGGTTAGATGGCTACACCTTC. The variable domain in full, completed from reference TRBV29-1 and TRBJ1-2, reads SAVISQKPSRDICQRGTSLTIQCQVDSQVTMMFWYRQQPGQSLTLIATANQGSEATYESGFVIDKFPISRPNLTFSTLTVSNMSPEDSSIYLCSVDRGLDGYTFGSGTRLTVV.

The rearrangement links TRBV9 to TRBJ2-3; a possible D gene is TRBD2 (6 bases). Trimming pared 0 bases from V and 0 bases from J, leaving 14 bases between. From germline, CDR1 is SGDLS and CDR2 YYNGEE. The CDR3 length is 17 residues. CDR3 region: CASSVGLSRGSTDTQYF. Written as DNA, the CDR3 is TGTGCCAGCAGCGTAGGCCTAAGTCGGGGGAGCACAGATACGCAGTATTTT.

The table lists this clonotype with a few counts. The chain carries TRBV20-1 and TRBJ2-1, with 12 bases matching TRBD2. The trim removed 0 bases at V and 0 bases at J, leaving 0 bases unmatched. This CDR3 region has 16 residues. Germline lookup yields CDR1 DFQATT and CDR2 SNEGSKA (reference sequence). The CDR3 region has the DNA TGCAGTGCTAGAGAACTAGCGGGAGGCTCCTACAATGAGCAGTTCTTC. This translates into CSARELAGGSYNEQFF.

The table lists this clonotype with a few counts. The chain has TRBV3-1 and TRBJ1-2, with TRBD1 identical over 7 bases. V lost 4 bases to trimming and J lost 4 bases; unmatched junction nucleotides: 6. The CDR3 sequence is 14 residues long. Germline V CDR1 and CDR2: LGHDT, YNNKEL (reference sequence). CDR3 DNA sequence: TGTGCCAGCAGCCCACCGACAGGGCTCTATGGCTACACCTTC. This gives the protein CASSPPTGLYGYTF. The variable domain in full, completed from reference TRBV3-1 and TRBJ1-2, reads DTAVSQTPKYLVTQMGNDKSIKCEQNLGHDTMYWYKQDSKKFLKIMFSYNNKELIINETVPNRFSPKSPDKAHLNLHINSLELGDSAVYFCASSPPTGLYGYTFGSGTRLTVV.

This clonotype was detected only a few times. The V and J genes are TRBV28 and TRBJ2-1; maybe TRBD2 (5 bases). This CDR3 has 14 residues. Germline loops: CDR1 MDHEN, CDR2 SYDVKM. Trimming removed 9 bases from V and 0 bases from J, with 12 bases in between. CDR3 nucleotides: TGTGCCAGTAAGGACTTGATCTCCTACAATGAGCAGTTCTTC. Amino acids: CASKDLISYNEQFF.

Ten or more counts support this clonotype. The rearrangement joins TRBV20-1 to TRBJ2-7; weak D call: TRBD2 (6 bases). V was cut by 6 bases and J by 3 bases, with 15 bases left in between. The CDR3 runs to 13 residues. Germline values: CDR1 DFQATT, CDR2 SNEGSKA (reference sequence). The CDR3 loop reads CSARDSLSYEQYF. Written as DNA, the CDR3 is TGCAGTGCCAGGGACTCCTTGAGCTACGAGCAGTACTTC.

This chain connects TRBV20-1 to TRBJ2-3; 9 nucleotides agree with TRBD1. The CDR3 sequence is 14 residues long. Unmatched junction bases numbered 10, after V lost 6 bases and J lost 6 bases. The germline CDR1 and CDR2 sequences are DFQATT and SNEGSKA (reference sequence). CDR3 coding DNA: TGCAGTGCGGAGTGGGGACAGGGTTCCGATACGCAGTATTTT. As protein: CSAEWGQGSDTQYF.

The chain couples TRBV4-2 to TRBJ2-7; 13 nucleotides line up with TRBD2. J was trimmed by 6 bases and V by 5 bases; bases with no gene match: 4. Germline V gene data show CDR1 as LGHNA and CDR2 as YNFKEQ. This CDR3 is 14 amino acids long. As DNA, the CDR3 is TGTGCCAGCAGCTCCCGACTAGCGGGGGGCGAGCAGTACTTC. Translating it yields CASSSRLAGGEQYF.

The J gene is TRBJ2-6, the V gene TRBV7-2, with D perhaps TRBD2 (6 bases). Germline V gives CDR1 SGHTA, CDR2 FQGNSA. V was clipped by 1 base and J by 1 base, with 14 bases between them. The CDR3 spans 18 residues. For the CDR3, the DNA is TGTGCCAGCAGCTTAGTGGCGGGGTCTGTATCTGGGGCCAACGTCCTGACTTTC. It translates to CASSLVAGSVSGANVLTF. The full variable domain, with the rest looked up from reference TRBV7-2 and TRBJ2-6, is GAGVSQSPSNKVTEKGKDVELRCDPISGHTALYWYRQSLGQGLEFLIYFQGNSAPDKSGLPSDRFSAERTGGSVSTLTIQRTQQEDSAVYLCASSLVAGSVSGANVLTFGAGSRLTVL.

The chain employs TRBV6-1 and TRBJ2-3; D may be TRBD1 or TRBD2 (5 bases each). This CDR3 has 14 residues. V gave up 6 bases and J gave up 2 bases, with 12 bases separating them. Germline V gene data show CDR1 as MNHNS and CDR2 as SASEGT. The CDR3 protein is CASSRDPTTDTQYF. For the CDR3, the DNA is TGTGCCAGCAGCCGGGACCCTACCACAGATACGCAGTATTTT.

A few counts support this clonotype. The chain joins TRBV5-6 to TRBJ1-3; D uncertain. Germline V CDR1 and CDR2: SGHDT, YYEEEE. V lost 6 bases and J lost 4, with 14 bases in between. The CDR3 contains 14 residues. This chain's CDR3 is CASNLMESGNTIYF. In DNA form, the CDR3 reads TGTGCCAGCAACCTGATGGAGTCCGGAAACACCATATATTTT.

This clonotype was counted at least ten times. The chain carries TRBV6-5 and TRBJ2-7; D is unclear. V was trimmed by 4 bases and J by 5 bases, leaving 15 bases between them. The CDR3 spans 14 residues. Germline V gives CDR1 MNHEY, CDR2 SVGAGI. The CDR3: CASSSPPNPNEQYF. The DNA for the CDR3 is TGTGCCAGCAGTTCCCCCCCGAATCCTAACGAGCAGTACTTC.

J is TRBJ2-7 and V is TRBV6-5; D call uncertain. CDR3 length: 15 residues. Germline V gene data show CDR1 as MNHEY and CDR2 as SVGAGI. Trimming cost V 7 bases and J 4 bases, with 20 bases left between them. In DNA form, the CDR3 reads TGTGCCAGCACCCCCCGAAGGGCAGAAAGGTACGAGCAGTACTTC. It codes for CASTPRRAERYEQYF.

This clonotype was detected a few times. The rearrangement joins TRBV7-6 to TRBJ2-7; D remains ambiguous. The CDR3 contains 14 residues. V was pared by 0 bases and J by 4 bases, with 10 bases between. Germline CDR1 and CDR2: SGHVS and FNYEAQ. CDR3 DNA: TGTGCCAGCAGCTTAGCAGGATCCGGGTACGAGCAGTACTTC. This translates into CASSLAGSGYEQYF.

The CDR3 protein is CASSERGHRYF. The CDR3 region has the DNA TGTGCCAGCAGTGAACGGGGCCACAGGTATTTT. The chain uses TRBV6-1 and TRBJ2-3; D may correspond to TRBD1 or TRBD2 (5 bases each). V was pared by 2 bases and J by 14 bases, with 11 bases between. Per germline, CDR1 MNHNS and CDR2 SASEGT. This CDR3 is 11 amino acids long.